Listed here are 17 T cell receptor beta chains from one sample, sequenced in a study of shared clonotypes between healthy human individuals. TCRdb's copy holds only in-frame clones and misses some; the assay was immunoSEQ multiplex PCR. The data show approximately 2.4 million clones, with approximately 95% seen just once and less than 0.15% held by the top ten. Sequenced: naive CD4+ T cells sorted from blood. Subset noted: CD45RA+ positively selected. The receptors stem from a man aged 18 to 29 in good health.

The chain uses TRBV4-1 and TRBJ2-7, with a weak D call TRBD2 (5 bases). The CDR3 runs 16 residues. V lost 4 bases, J lost 5 bases, and 21 bases lay in between. Germline CDR1 is MGHRA and CDR2 is YSYEKL. This chain's CDR3 is CASSLREGYQGDEQYF. CDR3 sequence (DNA): TGCGCCAGCAGCCTACGAGAGGGATATCAAGGTGACGAGCAGTACTTC.

This clone has more than one count but fewer than ten. This rearrangement joins TRBV6-5 to TRBJ2-7, with D perhaps being TRBD1 or TRBD2 (6 bases each). The germline gives CDR1 MNHEY, CDR2 SVGAGI. Trimming shortened V by 7 bases and J by 2 bases, and 9 bases separated the two germline ends. There are 12 residues in the CDR3. DNA for the CDR3: TGTGCCAGCACAGGGGAGGCCTACGAGCAGTACTTC. Its translation is CASTGEAYEQYF.

V is TRBV10-3 and J is TRBJ2-2; 7 bases map to TRBD2. The CDR3 length is 13 residues. Per the germline V gene, CDR1 is ENHRY and CDR2 is SYGVKD. Losses at the gene ends were 2 bases for V and 6 bases for J; bases not matched to a gene: 0. The CDR3 coding sequence is TGTGCCATCAGTGAGGGGAGGGCCGGGGAGCTGTTTTTT. Translation gives CAISEGRAGELFF.

As concerns this clone: Other DNA sequences in this sample translate to the same CDR3. V gene TRBV30 combines with J gene TRBJ2-6; D is unclear. Trimming took off 3 bases at V and 3 bases at J, with 6 bases between the two ends. Germline assignment: CDR1 GTSNPN and CDR2 SVGIG (reference sequence). The CDR3 consists of 13 residues. The DNA for the CDR3 is TGTGCCTGGAGGAGTAGTGGGGCCAACGTCCTGACTTTC. This codes for CAWRSSGANVLTF.

This clone was observed a handful of times. The V and J genes are TRBV30 and TRBJ1-6; unclear D gene. The CDR3 spans 15 residues. Germline CDR1 reads GTSNPN; CDR2 reads SVGIG (reference sequence). The V and J ends lost 6 bases and 8 bases respectively, with 20 bases between them. Here the CDR3 reads CACLARLIMDSPLHF. CDR3 bases: TGTGCCTGTCTGGCCCGCCTGATAATGGATTCACCCCTCCACTTT.

Remarks on this clone: At the DNA level, this CDR3 is encoded by other sequences in the same sample as well. The gene calls are TRBV5-1 and TRBJ1-4, with a possible D match to TRBD1 (6 bases). Looked up from germline, CDR1 is SGHRS and CDR2 is YFSETQ. There are 15 residues in the CDR3. V lost 0 bases and J lost 5, with 11 bases in between. CDR3: CASSLEGGLNEKLFF. CDR3 DNA sequence: TGCGCCAGCAGCTTGGAGGGGGGGCTGAATGAAAAACTGTTTTTT.

The V gene is TRBV7-2, the J gene TRBJ2-5; tentatively, D is TRBD2 (7 bases). Germline V gene sequence: CDR1 SGHTA, CDR2 FQGNSA. CDR3 length: 15 amino acids. Trimming pared 1 base from V and 5 bases from J, leaving 14 bases between. The chain's CDR3 is CASSLVRTRGETQYF. CDR3 in DNA: TGTGCCAGCAGCTTAGTCCGGACTAGGGGGGAGACCCAGTACTTC. Together with reference TRBV7-2 and TRBJ2-5, the CDR3 gives the full variable domain: GAGVSQSPSNKVTEKGKDVELRCDPISGHTALYWYRQSLGQGLEFLIYFQGNSAPDKSGLPSDRFSAERTGGSVSTLTIQRTQQEDSAVYLCASSLVRTRGETQYFGPGTRLLVL.

The chain uses TRBV28 and TRBJ2-7; 10 bases are shared with TRBD1. The CDR3 sequence is 14 residues long. Germline V gene data show CDR1 as MDHEN and CDR2 as SYDVKM. V gave up 3 bases and J gave up 3 bases; unmatched junction bases: 2. The chain's CDR3 is CASSLDRGVYEQYF. The DNA for the CDR3 is TGTGCCAGCAGTTTGGACAGGGGGGTCTACGAGCAGTACTTC.

As to this clone: This sample also contains other DNA sequences that code for the same CDR3. CDR3 region: CASSTGTGTNTEAFF. Here the CDR3 DNA reads TGCGCCAGCAGCACGGGGACAGGGACGAACACTGAAGCTTTCTTT. This chain uses TRBV5-1 with TRBJ1-1; 9 bases line up with TRBD1. Germline trimming cut 4 bases from V and 1 base from J; bases unmatched to any gene: 5. There are 15 residues in the CDR3. Germline V gene sequence: CDR1 SGHRS, CDR2 YFSETQ. The whole variable domain, filled in from reference TRBV5-1 and TRBJ1-1, reads KAGVTQTPRYLIKTRGQQVTLSCSPISGHRSVSWYQQTPGQGLQFLFEYFSETQRNKGNFPGRFSGRQFSNSRSEMNVSTLELGDSALYLCASSTGTGTNTEAFFGQGTRLTVV.

V and J are TRBV2 and TRBJ1-1; D is unclear. The germline gives CDR1 SNHLY, CDR2 FYNNEI. The CDR3 contains 13 residues. V was shortened by 1 base and J by 9 bases, with 12 bases between the two germline ends. Here the CDR3 DNA reads TGTGCCAGCAGTGAAGGGCAGTCTACACAAGCTTTCTTT. This translates into CASSEGQSTQAFF.

This clone was counted a single time. V is TRBV7-2 and J is TRBJ2-7; TRBD2 matches 15 bases. CDR3 length: 14 amino acids. In germline, CDR1 is SGHTA, CDR2 FQGNSA. The V gene end was trimmed by 6 bases and the J gene end by 5 bases; junction bases not matched to a gene: 2. Here the CDR3 reads CASRWTSGGDEQYF. The CDR3 DNA is TGTGCCAGCAGATGGACTAGCGGGGGGGACGAGCAGTACTTC.

V is TRBV29-1 and J is TRBJ1-2; D gene ambiguous. This CDR3 has 14 amino acids. V dropped 1 base and J dropped 7 bases, with 16 bases sitting between them. The germline CDR1 and CDR2 sequences are SQVTM and ANQGSEA. The chain's CDR3 is CSVEAAAGMSGYTF. The CDR3 DNA reads as TGCAGCGTTGAAGCGGCAGCGGGGATGAGTGGCTACACCTTC.

V is TRBV13 and J is TRBJ1-3; D is unresolved. This CDR3 contains 12 residues. Trimming removed 5 bases at V and 5 bases at J, with 7 bases between. The germline V gene encodes CDR1 PRHDT and CDR2 FYEKMQ (reference sequence). For the CDR3, the DNA is TGTGCCAGCAGCAGAAAGAGAAACACCATATATTTT. This translates into CASSRKRNTIYF.

The V call is TRBV5-1, the J call TRBJ2-4, with a tentative D call TRBD2 (6 bases). This CDR3 contains 15 residues. The V and J ends lost 4 bases and 9 bases respectively, with 20 bases between them. Germline V gives CDR1 SGHRS, CDR2 YFSETQ. This CDR3 reads CASSPGHLLEGIQYF. The CDR3 DNA is TGCGCCAGCAGCCCCGGCCATCTATTGGAGGGCATTCAGTACTTC.

This clone showed up just once. The chain has TRBV6-6 and TRBJ2-3; 9 bases are a match to TRBD2. The CDR3 contains 16 residues. CDR1 and CDR2 from the germline V gene are MNHNY and SVGAGI (reference sequence). V gave up 0 bases and J gave up 2 bases; unmatched junction bases: 3. As DNA, the CDR3 is TGTGCCAGCAGTTACTCCCCTAGCGGGGTCACAGATACGCAGTATTTT. Translating gives CASSYSPSGVTDTQYF.

To note about this clone: Different DNA sequences within this sample yield the same CDR3. The rearrangement links TRBV7-2 to TRBJ1-5, with no clear D. The germline V gene has CDR1 SGHTA and CDR2 FQGNSA. CDR3 length: 13 amino acids. Trimming pared 1 base from V and 5 bases from J, leaving 6 bases between. CDR3 in DNA: TGTGCCAGCAGCTTAGACTCGTATCAGCCCCAGCATTTT. It is translated as CASSLDSYQPQHF.

There are a few counts of this clone. J is TRBJ1-2 and V is TRBV29-1, with D maybe TRBD1 (5 bases). V was clipped by 4 bases and J by 6 bases, with 9 bases between them. CDR1 and CDR2 from the germline V gene are SQVTM and ANQGSEA. The CDR3 is 11 residues long. CDR3 amino acids: CSVGMGDGYTF. The CDR3 bases are TGCAGCGTTGGGATGGGGGATGGCTACACCTTC.